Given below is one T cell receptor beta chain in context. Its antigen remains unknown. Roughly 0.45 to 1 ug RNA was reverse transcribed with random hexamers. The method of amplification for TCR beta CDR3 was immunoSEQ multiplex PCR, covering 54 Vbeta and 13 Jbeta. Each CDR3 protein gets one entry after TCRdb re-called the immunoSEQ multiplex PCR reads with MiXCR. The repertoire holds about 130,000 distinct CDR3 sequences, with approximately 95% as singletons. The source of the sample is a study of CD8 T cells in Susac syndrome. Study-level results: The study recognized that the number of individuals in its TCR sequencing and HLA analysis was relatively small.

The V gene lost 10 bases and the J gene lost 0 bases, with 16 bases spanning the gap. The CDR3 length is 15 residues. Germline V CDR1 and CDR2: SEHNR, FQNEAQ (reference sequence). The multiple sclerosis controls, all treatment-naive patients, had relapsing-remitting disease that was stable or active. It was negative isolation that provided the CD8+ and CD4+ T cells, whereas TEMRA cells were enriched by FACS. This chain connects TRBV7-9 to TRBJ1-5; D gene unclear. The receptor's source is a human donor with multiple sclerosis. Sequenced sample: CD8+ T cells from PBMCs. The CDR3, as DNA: TGTGCCACAGCAGGTGCAGGAGCTAGCAATCAGCCCCAGCATTTT. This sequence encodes CATAGAGASNQPQHF.